The 2 T cell receptor beta chains below were found in one sample sequenced in a study of T-cell memory formation after mild COVID-19. TCRdb independently ran MiXCR on the 5' RACE reads; one entry per CDR3 protein. Of more than 300,000 distinct CDR3 sequences listed, more than 20% are singletons. Source material: PBMCs or a T cell subset sorted from them (not recorded which). These receptors were collected from a man between 18 and 29 years old who had mild COVID-19 (a few samples of this study predate the infection). Cell type and time point are not known.

The rearrangement joins TRBV2 to TRBJ1-1; the D gene is possibly TRBD1 (5 bases). The germline V gene encodes CDR1 SNHLY and CDR2 FYNNEI. V lost 4 bases, J lost 3 bases, and 12 bases lay in between. This CDR3 contains 14 residues. The chain's CDR3 is CASSVLGGDTEAFF. CDR3 sequence (DNA): TGTGCCAGCAGTGTCCTGGGGGGGGACACTGAAGCTTTCTTT.

This clonotype was counted between two and nine times. The chain combines TRBV4-3 with TRBJ1-2; a weak D match, TRBD1 (5 bases). Trimming took 0 bases from V and 2 from J, leaving 10 bases between them. The CDR3 totals 15 residues. CDR1 LGHNA and CDR2 YSLEER come from the germline V gene. The CDR3 DNA is TGCGCCAGCAGCCAAGATCTGAGGGGAAACTATGGCTACACCTTC. Its protein product is CASSQDLRGNYGYTF.